The rows below give T cell receptor beta chains drawn from one sample of a study of control samples from healthy donors and cancer patients. Data came from immunoSEQ multiplex PCR; TCRdb stores just in-frame clones and leaves some out. In the table there are approximately 110,000 clones, more than 85% of which are singletons. Source material: blood. Every receptor here comes from a woman between 45 and 65 years old in good health. Both conserved end residues are part of each CDR3. Fields, in order: CDR3 DNA, CDR3 protein, V gene, J gene, D gene, clone size. A D gene is named only where the DNA matches it firmly. A clone size is listed for some rows: how often the clone was seen (once, few, many), or a class if it is expanded.

TGCGCCAGCAGCCACACCACGGACGAGCAGTTCTTC	CASSHTTDEQFF	TRBV4-1	TRBJ2-1	-	-
TGCGCCAGCAGCCAACCCCTTTATACTGGAAACACCATATATTTT	CASSQPLYTGNTIYF	TRBV4-1	TRBJ1-3	-	-
TGTGCCAGCAGCTCCTCCAGGGGGCTTGGGGATCAGCCCCAGCATTTT	CASSSSRGLGDQPQHF	TRBV27	TRBJ1-5	TRBD1	-
TGTGCCAGCAGTTACACGGGGGGCGGCAATCAGCCCCAGCATTTT	CASSYTGGGNQPQHF	TRBV6-5	TRBJ1-5	-	-
TGTGCCAGCAGTGACAGGACTGGTGGCTACACCTTC	CASSDRTGGYTF	TRBV2	TRBJ1-2	-	-
TGTGCTAGTGCCCAGGACAGGAGCATAACCCAGTACTTC	CASAQDRSITQYF	TRBV12-5	TRBJ2-5	TRBD1	-
TGCGCCAGCAGCCGGCGGACTAGCGGGGGTACTGAGCAGTTCTTC	CASSRRTSGGTEQFF	TRBV5-1	TRBJ2-1	TRBD2	-
TGTGCCAGCAGCTTGGTGCAGGGGGGACATGGCTACACCTTC	CASSLVQGGHGYTF	TRBV5-4	TRBJ1-2	TRBD1	-
TGCGCCAGCAGCCACCCTGAGGGGGGGATAGAGACCCAGTACTTC	CASSHPEGGIETQYF	TRBV4-1	TRBJ2-5	-	-
TGTGCCAGCAGCCAATCGAATCGGGACACTGAAGCTTTCTTT	CASSQSNRDTEAFF	TRBV3-1/TRBV3-2	TRBJ1-1	-	once
TGCGCCAGCAGTCAATCTGCCCGGCGAGATACGCAGTATTTT	CASSQSARRDTQYF	TRBV23-1	TRBJ2-3	-	-
TGCGCCAGCAGCTTGCGTTGGGAGCGGACCTACGAGCAGTACTTC	CASSLRWERTYEQYF	TRBV5-1	TRBJ2-7	-	-
TGTGCCAGCAGTACGCAGGCCCTCTCTGGGGCCAACGTCCTGACTTTC	CASSTQALSGANVLTF	TRBV6-4	TRBJ2-6	-	-
TGTGCCAGCAGTTGGGGGACAGTCGAGGATACGCAGTATTTT	CASSWGTVEDTQYF	TRBV28	TRBJ2-3	TRBD1	-
TGTGCCAGCAGCTTTGCAGGGACCTCTGGAAACACCATATATTTT	CASSFAGTSGNTIYF	TRBV7-9	TRBJ1-3	-	-
TGTGCCAGTAGGCGGGTACACATCGCGAACACCGGGGAGCTGTTTTTT	CASRRVHIANTGELFF	TRBV19	TRBJ2-2	-	-
TGTGCCAGCGAACCGGGACAGGTATATTCACCCCTCCACTTT	CASEPGQVYSPLHF	TRBV2	TRBJ1-6	TRBD1	-
TGTGCCAGCAGGGAGGCGGGTTTCAGGGGGGGTACGCAGTATTTT	CASREAGFRGGTQYF	TRBV11-2	TRBJ2-3	-	-
TGTGCCAGCAGCCTATCCGGACTAGCCCGCACAGATACGCAGTATTTT	CASSLSGLARTDTQYF	TRBV7-9	TRBJ2-3	TRBD2	-
TGTGCCAGCAGTTACGAGACAGCGGATGATGGCTACACCTTC	CASSYETADDGYTF	TRBV6-6	TRBJ1-2	-	-
TGTGCCACCAGCAGAGAGAACACTGAAGCTTTCTTT	CATSRENTEAFF	TRBV15	TRBJ1-1	-	-
TGTGCCAGCAGTCCCTCGGGGGTGCTAGAGCAGTTCTTC	CASSPSGVLEQFF	TRBV27	TRBJ2-1	-	-
TGTGCCAGCAGCTTAAGGTCCGAACCCCAAGAGACCCAGTACTTC	CASSLRSEPQETQYF	TRBV7-2	TRBJ2-5	-	-
TGTGCCAGCAGCTTATTCTCGAATACGCAGTATTTT	CASSLFSNTQYF	TRBV13	TRBJ2-3	-	-
TGTGCCTGGAGTGTACGGGAAGGGCATGGGCAGTTCTTC	CAWSVREGHGQFF	TRBV30	TRBJ2-1	-	-